The 23 T cell receptor beta chains given below trace back to one sample, sequenced in a study of cytomegalovirus exposure and HLA in healthy donors. Primers: 60 Vbeta forward and 13 Jbeta reverse. Produced via immunoSEQ multiplex PCR; TCRdb's table is partial and in-frame only. The data show about 210,000 clones, about 75% seen once. Sequences were obtained from PBMCs. Receptors were obtained from a male donor in good health and CMV-seronegative.

This sequence joins TRBV18 and TRBJ1-1, with 7 nucleotides matching TRBD1. The V segment lost 3 bases and the J segment 1 base; nucleotides outside the gene matches: 2. The germline V gene encodes CDR1 KGHSH and CDR2 LQKENI. The CDR3 runs 14 residues. In nucleotides, the CDR3 is TGTGCCAGCTCACCCCAGGGGGGGAACACTGAAGCTTTCTTT. The encoded protein is CASSPQGGNTEAFF.

The J gene is TRBJ1-1, the V gene TRBV28; 9 bases agree with TRBD1. V was clipped by 3 bases and J by 6 bases; unmatched bases: 5. The CDR3 totals 14 residues. Germline V lookup: CDR1 MDHEN, CDR2 SYDVKM. CDR3: CASSFPGQGSEAFF. CDR3 DNA: TGTGCCAGCAGTTTCCCGGGACAGGGTTCTGAAGCTTTCTTT.

This clone was counted only a few times. This chain connects TRBV12-5 to TRBJ2-7; D may be TRBD1 (6 bases). V lost 6 bases and J lost 3, with 9 bases in between. Germline V CDR1 and CDR2: LGHNT, FRNRAP. The CDR3 is made up of 12 amino acids. CDR3 nucleotides: TGTGCTAGTGGCATGGACAGCTACGAGCAGTACTTC. It specifies CASGMDSYEQYF.

The chain combines TRBV4-2 with TRBJ2-2, with D perhaps matching TRBD1 (6 bases). From germline, CDR1 is LGHNA and CDR2 YNFKEQ. The ends were cut back, 1 base at V and 5 bases at J, with 14 bases in the middle. The CDR3 is 16 amino acids. The CDR3 protein is CASSQVAGAVTGELFF. In nucleotides, the CDR3 is TGTGCCAGCAGCCAAGTGGCAGGGGCCGTGACCGGGGAGCTGTTTTTT.

The J gene is TRBJ1-2, the V gene TRBV7-9, with D possibly being TRBD1 (6 bases). The CDR3 extends over 15 amino acids. Germline V gene data show CDR1 as SEHNR and CDR2 as FQNEAQ (reference sequence). V gave up 5 bases and J gave up 4 bases, with 17 bases separating them. The DNA for the CDR3 is TGTGCCAGCAGCCCTAGGGGGAAAGGCTTCTATGGCTACACCTTC. Protein product: CASSPRGKGFYGYTF. The variable domain in full, with the rest retrieved from reference TRBV7-9 and TRBJ1-2, is DTGVSQNPRHKITKRGQNVTFRCDPISEHNRLYWYRQTLGQGPEFLTYFQNEAQLEKSRLLSDRFSAERPKGSFSTLEIQRTEQGDSAMYLCASSPRGKGFYGYTFGSGTRLTVV.

The rearrangement uses TRBV28 and TRBJ2-7; 12 bases are shared with TRBD1. This CDR3 has 14 residues. Germline loops: CDR1 MDHEN, CDR2 SYDVKM. With V trimmed by 1 base and J by 12 bases, 7 bases remained unmatched. As DNA, the CDR3 is TGTGCCAGCAGTTTATCAGGGACAGGGGGCGAGGTGTACTTC. This translates into CASSLSGTGGEVYF.

This clone was found a few times. V is TRBV7-2 and J is TRBJ1-1, with 10 bases fitting TRBD1. In germline, CDR1 is SGHTA, CDR2 FQGNSA. Germline trimming cut 7 bases from V and 4 bases from J; bases unmatched to any gene: 9. The CDR3 spans 15 residues. The CDR3 nucleotides are TGTGCCAGCACCCGGGACAGGGGTTTGGGCACTGAAGCTTTCTTT. It codes for CASTRDRGLGTEAFF.

The chain has TRBV11-2 and TRBJ2-3; D not resolved. This CDR3 spans 14 amino acids. CDR1 is SGHAT, CDR2 FQNNGV, per germline. The ends were cut back, 4 bases at V and 1 base at J, with 9 bases in the middle. CDR3 in amino acids: CASSSLLRTDTQYF. CDR3 coding DNA: TGTGCCAGCAGCTCCCTCCTACGCACAGATACGCAGTATTTT.

The chain employs TRBV28 and TRBJ1-1, with D unresolved. CDR1 MDHEN and CDR2 SYDVKM come from the germline V gene. Trimming left V 2 bases short and J 0 bases short, with 7 bases between. The CDR3 has 14 amino acids. CDR3 DNA sequence: TGTGCCAGCAGTTTAGCGGCGATGAACACTGAAGCTTTCTTT. It codes for CASSLAAMNTEAFF.

The V and J genes are TRBV19 and TRBJ1-4; a weak D match, TRBD1 (5 bases). Deletions cut 4 bases from V and 4 bases from J, with 13 bases between. Germline CDR1 LNHDA, CDR2 SQIVND (reference sequence). The CDR3 loop spans 15 amino acids. CDR3: CASSTDGGFNEKLFF. The CDR3 DNA sequence: TGTGCCAGTAGTACCGACGGGGGGTTTAATGAAAAACTGTTTTTT. The variable domain in full, completed from reference TRBV19 and TRBJ1-4, reads DGGITQSPKYLFRKEGQNVTLSCEQNLNHDAMYWYRQDPGQGLRLIYYSQIVNDFQKGDIAEGYSVSREKKESFPLTVTSAQKNPTAFYLCASSTDGGFNEKLFFGSGTQLSVL.

This clone occurred once. The DNA for the CDR3 is TGCGCCAGCAGCCAAGACCCCCCAGGGTCCGAAGGTTATGGCTACACCTTC. Its translation is CASSQDPPGSEGYGYTF. The chain is built from TRBV4-1 and TRBJ1-2, with a tentative D call TRBD1 (5 bases). The CDR3 covers 17 residues. Germline CDR1 is MGHRA and CDR2 is YSYEKL. V was pared by 0 bases and J by 5 bases, with 19 bases between.

This sequence joins TRBV28 and TRBJ2-3, with TRBD1 matching over 9 bases. The germline V gene has CDR1 MDHEN and CDR2 SYDVKM. Trimming took 4 bases from V and 3 from J; bases not matched to a gene: 2. This CDR3 is built from 14 residues. CDR3 DNA: TGTGCCAGCAGTTCGGGACAGGGAACAGATACGCAGTATTTT. Its translation: CASSSGQGTDTQYF.

The V call is TRBV13, the J call TRBJ2-7; 7 bases align to TRBD2. Germline lookup yields CDR1 PRHDT and CDR2 FYEKMQ (reference sequence). V gave up 3 bases and J gave up 3 bases; unmatched junction bases: 2. The CDR3 extends over 13 amino acids. CDR3 sequence: CASSLGTNYEQYF. In DNA form, the CDR3 reads TGTGCCAGCAGCTTGGGGACTAACTACGAGCAGTACTTC.

The chain combines TRBV30 with TRBJ2-7, with 12 bases lining up with TRBD2. CDR1 and CDR2 (germline): GTSNPN, SVGIG (reference sequence). The V segment lost 2 bases and the J segment 1 base; nucleotides outside the gene matches: 6. The CDR3 extends over 16 amino acids. The CDR3 spells CAWSFLGLAGSYEQYF. The CDR3 DNA sequence: TGTGCCTGGAGTTTCCTCGGACTAGCGGGATCCTACGAGCAGTACTTC.

The chain recombines TRBV27 with TRBJ1-1; 12 positions match TRBD1. The CDR3 totals 18 residues. V gave up 0 bases and J gave up 0 bases; unmatched junction bases: 5. The germline V gene encodes CDR1 MNHEY and CDR2 SMNVEV (reference sequence). CDR3 loop: CASSLSPGQGALNTEAFF. Here the CDR3 DNA reads TGTGCCAGCAGTTTATCCCCGGGACAGGGGGCGTTGAACACTGAAGCTTTCTTT.

J is TRBJ2-5 and V is TRBV7-8, with D maybe TRBD1 (6 bases). Germline CDR1 and CDR2: SGHVS and FQNEAQ. The length of the CDR3 is 14 residues. V was cut by 1 base and J by 4 bases, with 10 bases left in between. In nucleotides, the CDR3 is TGTGCCAGCAGCTTAGACAGGGCCATAGAGACCCAGTACTTC. Protein sequence: CASSLDRAIETQYF. Variable domain in full (rest from reference TRBV7-8 and TRBJ2-5): GAGVSQSPRYKVAKRGQDVALRCDPISGHVSLFWYQQALGQGPEFLTYFQNEAQLDKSGLPSDRFFAERPEGSVSTLKIQRTQQEDSAVYLCASSLDRAIETQYFGPGTRLLVL.

This clone was detected once. The chain uses TRBV18 and TRBJ2-1; 10 bases match TRBD1. V shed 2 bases and J 4 bases; nucleotides not matched to a gene: 5. CDR1 KGHSH and CDR2 LQKENI come from the germline V gene. This CDR3 contains 16 residues. DNA of the CDR3: TGTGCCAGCTCACCATCGGGACAGGGGTATTACAATGAGCAGTTCTTC. Residues: CASSPSGQGYYNEQFF.

The chain combines TRBV11-3 with TRBJ1-1; D is uncertain. The length of the CDR3 is 13 residues. The germline V and J ends were trimmed by 5 bases and 0 bases, with 7 bases remaining between them. Germline CDR1 and CDR2: SGHNT and YENEEA. The CDR3 DNA reads as TGTGCCAGCAGCCCGGGGATGAACACTGAAGCTTTCTTT. Encoded protein: CASSPGMNTEAFF.

The chain is built from TRBV27 and TRBJ1-5; D is perhaps TRBD1 (6 bases). Trimming shortened V by 7 bases and J by 4 bases, and 17 bases separated the two germline ends. Germline CDR1 MNHEY, CDR2 SMNVEV (reference sequence). The CDR3 runs 15 residues. The CDR3, as DNA: TGTGCCAGCACCCTCAGGGGAGGGAGGAATCAGCCCCAGCATTTT. This translates into CASTLRGGRNQPQHF.

On this clone itself: A read error may account for a junction end that differs from germline. Written as DNA, the CDR3 is TGTGCCAGCAGCTTGGTCGGGTTGACAGGAGCGCCAGGGAACTTC. Its protein is CASSLVGLTGAPGNF. The chain employs TRBV5-6 and TRBJ2-7; maybe TRBD1 (6 bases). The CDR3 is 15 amino acids. Germline V gene sequence: CDR1 SGHDT, CDR2 YYEEEE.

This sequence joins TRBV27 and TRBJ2-1, with 13 bases identical to TRBD2. Germline trimming cut 5 bases from V and 2 bases from J; bases unmatched to any gene: 6. The CDR3 extends over 17 amino acids. Germline-derived CDR1 and CDR2 are MNHEY and SMNVEV (reference sequence). The CDR3 DNA reads TGTGCCAGCAGTCCGTCGACTAGCGGGGGGACCTACAATGAGCAGTTCTTC. It specifies CASSPSTSGGTYNEQFF.

This clone turned up a few times. The chain combines TRBV5-1 with TRBJ1-5; weak D call: TRBD1 (6 bases). V lost 5 bases and J lost 3, with 9 bases in between. There are 13 residues in the CDR3. Germline values: CDR1 SGHRS, CDR2 YFSETQ. The CDR3 reads CASSRDINQPQHF. In DNA form, the CDR3 reads TGCGCCAGCAGTAGGGACATCAATCAGCCCCAGCATTTT.

The chain carries TRBV5-6 and TRBJ1-3; TRBD1 aligns across 7 bases. The germline CDR1 and CDR2 sequences are SGHDT and YYEEEE. The CDR3 is 16 residues long. V was clipped by 4 bases and J by 3 bases; unmatched bases: 10. CDR3 DNA: TGTGCCAGCAGCGACCCCAGGGGGGTGTATGGAAACACCATATATTTT. It translates to CASSDPRGVYGNTIYF.